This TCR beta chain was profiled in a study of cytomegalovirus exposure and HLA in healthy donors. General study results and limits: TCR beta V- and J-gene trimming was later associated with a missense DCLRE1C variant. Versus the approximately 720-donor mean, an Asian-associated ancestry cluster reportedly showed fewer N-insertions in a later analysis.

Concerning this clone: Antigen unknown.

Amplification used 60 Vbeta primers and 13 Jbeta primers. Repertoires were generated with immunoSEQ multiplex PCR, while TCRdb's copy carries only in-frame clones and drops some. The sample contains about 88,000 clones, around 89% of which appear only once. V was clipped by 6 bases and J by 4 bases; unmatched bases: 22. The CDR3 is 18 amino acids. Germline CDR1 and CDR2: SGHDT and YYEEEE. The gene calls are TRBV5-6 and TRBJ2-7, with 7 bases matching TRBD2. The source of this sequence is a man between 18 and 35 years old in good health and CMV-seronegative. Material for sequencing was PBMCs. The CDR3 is CASTPMGEREGVRYEQYF. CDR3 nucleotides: TGTGCCAGCACCCCGATGGGGGAGCGGGAAGGGGTCCGATACGAGCAGTACTTC.